One sample yielded the 21 T cell receptor beta chains listed below, sequenced in a study of cytomegalovirus exposure and HLA in healthy donors. The PCR made use of 60 Vbeta and 13 Jbeta primers. The protocol was immunoSEQ multiplex PCR, while the TCRdb copy is restricted to in-frame clones and leaves out a portion. There are 66,000 or so clones in the sample; about 90% occur only once, and about 1.6% lies in the top ten. Input material: PBMCs. The receptors derive from a man younger than 40 in good health and CMV-seropositive.

This chain links TRBV7-9 with TRBJ1-2; maybe TRBD1 (5 bases). Germline V lookup: CDR1 SEHNR, CDR2 FQNEAQ (reference sequence). The CDR3 is made up of 13 amino acids. Trimming took 0 bases from V and 5 from J, leaving 7 bases between them. The CDR3 here is CASSLAGVYGYTF. In DNA, the CDR3 is TGTGCCAGCAGCTTAGCAGGGGTGTATGGCTACACCTTC.

The CDR3 DNA reads TGTGCTAGTGGTCGGCCTTGGGTGGGGGGAGGAACGAATGAGCAGTTCTTC. Translating it yields CASGRPWVGGGTNEQFF. The chain is built from TRBV12-5 and TRBJ2-1; weak D call: TRBD2 (6 bases). From germline, CDR1 is LGHNT and CDR2 FRNRAP. V gave up 5 bases and J gave up 7 bases, with 24 bases separating them. The CDR3 length is 17 residues.

The chain uses TRBV9 and TRBJ2-7, with TRBD2 as a possible D gene (5 bases). Germline CDR1 and CDR2: SGDLS and YYNGEE. V lost 2 bases and J 4 bases, leaving 13 bases between the germline ends. The CDR3 loop spans 14 amino acids. The CDR3 DNA reads TGTGCCAGCAGCGTGGGGAGTGGAATTTACGAGCAGTACTTC. Translated, it gives CASSVGSGIYEQYF.

The J gene is TRBJ2-1, the V gene TRBV18; D perhaps matches TRBD2 (6 bases). This CDR3 has 15 amino acids. Germline CDR1 and CDR2: KGHSH and LQKENI. The germline V and J ends were trimmed by 2 bases and 5 bases, with 13 bases remaining between them. The CDR3 protein is CASSPIAGRNNEQFF. In DNA, the CDR3 is TGTGCCAGCTCACCAATAGCTGGGAGGAACAATGAGCAGTTCTTC.

The chain uses TRBV2 and TRBJ2-5, with D possibly matching TRBD1 (6 bases). CDR1 SNHLY and CDR2 FYNNEI come from the germline V gene. The CDR3 totals 14 residues. Trimming shortened V by 2 bases and J by 5 bases, and 12 bases separated the two germline ends. CDR3: CASSELGARETQYF. The CDR3 bases are TGTGCCAGCAGTGAATTGGGGGCTCGGGAGACCCAGTACTTC.

The rearrangement uses TRBV10-3 and TRBJ2-1, with 13 bases matching TRBD2. Trimming at V came to 5 bases and at J to 8 bases, leaving 6 bases not matched to a gene. The CDR3 is made up of 15 amino acids. Germline V lookup: CDR1 ENHRY, CDR2 SYGVKD. The CDR3 is CAISWTSGGGHEQFF. The CDR3 nucleotides read TGTGCCATCAGTTGGACTAGCGGGGGAGGCCATGAGCAGTTCTTC.

This clone appeared a single time. V and J are TRBV13 and TRBJ1-1; TRBD1 matches at 10 bases. V gave up 4 bases and J gave up 4 bases; unmatched junction bases: 9. Germline V gives CDR1 PRHDT, CDR2 FYEKMQ (reference sequence). The CDR3 contains 16 residues. The CDR3 DNA reads as TGTGCCAGCAGCTCCCCGACAGGGGGCGCCGGCACTGAAGCTTTCTTT. It specifies CASSSPTGGAGTEAFF.

The count of this clone is one. The chain links TRBV9 to TRBJ1-3; TRBD1 matches 7 bases. The V gene end was trimmed by 3 bases and the J gene end by 3 bases; junction bases not matched to a gene: 3. The length of the CDR3 is 14 residues. Germline CDR1 is SGDLS and CDR2 is YYNGEE. The CDR3 loop reads CASSEGGFGNTIYF. CDR3 DNA: TGTGCCAGCAGCGAAGGGGGCTTTGGAAACACCATATATTTT.

This clone appeared a single time. V usage is TRBV11-2 and J usage is TRBJ2-3, with a tentative D call TRBD2 (5 bases). This CDR3 comprises 13 residues. V lost 5 bases, J lost 6 bases, and 12 bases lay in between. Germline loops: CDR1 SGHAT, CDR2 FQNNGV. Here the CDR3 reads CASSPEAVDTQYF. The CDR3, as DNA: TGTGCCAGCAGCCCGGAGGCAGTGGATACGCAGTATTTT.

The rearrangement uses TRBV12-5 and TRBJ2-2; TRBD2 aligns across 10 bases. V was clipped by 7 bases and J by 7 bases; unmatched bases: 12. Germline loops: CDR1 LGHNT, CDR2 FRNRAP. The CDR3 loop spans 16 amino acids. The CDR3, as DNA: TGTGCTAGTGCCCCCGGAGCGGGAGGGCCTAACGGGGAGCTGTTTTTT. Protein product: CASAPGAGGPNGELFF.

The chain employs TRBV5-1 and TRBJ2-7, with D possibly being TRBD1 (5 bases). This CDR3 has 13 amino acids. Germline CDR1 SGHRS, CDR2 YFSETQ. Trimming removed 6 bases from V and 0 bases from J, with 10 bases in between. The chain's CDR3 is CASNFDSSYEQYF. The CDR3 DNA reads TGCGCCAGCAACTTTGACAGCTCCTACGAGCAGTACTTC.

This CDR3 reads CASSSNQLAGGNYNEQFF. CDR3 bases: TGTGCCAGCAGCTCCAACCAACTAGCGGGAGGGAATTACAATGAGCAGTTCTTC. The chain recombines TRBV11-3 with TRBJ2-1; 13 bases are a match to TRBD2. V gave up 4 bases and J gave up 4 bases; unmatched junction bases: 10. The CDR3 consists of 18 residues. Germline values: CDR1 SGHNT, CDR2 YENEEA.

The chain couples TRBV30 to TRBJ2-7; 9 bases are shared with TRBD2. There are 13 residues in the CDR3. V lost 2 bases, J lost 5 bases, and 4 bases stayed unmatched. CDR1 and CDR2 (germline): GTSNPN, SVGIG (reference sequence). Here the CDR3 reads CAWSPGLADEQYF. The CDR3 bases are TGTGCCTGGAGTCCGGGACTAGCCGACGAGCAGTACTTC.

The chain carries TRBV28 and TRBJ1-1; D is perhaps TRBD1 (6 bases). CDR1 is MDHEN and CDR2 is SYDVKM in the germline V gene. The CDR3 extends over 14 amino acids. V was clipped by 8 bases and J by 4 bases, with 17 bases between them. The CDR3 nucleotides read TGTGCCAGCCTACTCGGGGGGCAGGTCACTGAAGCTTTCTTT. Translated, it gives CASLLGGQVTEAFF.

V usage is TRBV30 and J usage is TRBJ1-6; 8 bases align to TRBD1. Germline loops: CDR1 GTSNPN, CDR2 SVGIG (reference sequence). The CDR3 runs to 17 residues. V trimming: 3 bases; J trimming: 0 bases; junction bases outside the gene matches: 7. The chain's CDR3 is CAWSGTGALSYNSPLHF. CDR3 sequence (DNA): TGTGCCTGGAGCGGGACAGGAGCCCTCTCCTATAATTCACCCCTCCACTTT.

The V gene is TRBV19, the J gene TRBJ2-1; D is perhaps TRBD1 (5 bases). Germline V gene sequence: CDR1 LNHDA, CDR2 SQIVND (reference sequence). The V and J ends lost 8 bases and 6 bases respectively, with 17 bases between them. The CDR3 spans 14 residues. CDR3: CASRYRPTANEQFF. The CDR3 nucleotides read TGTGCCAGTCGATATAGACCGACAGCCAATGAGCAGTTCTTC.

The chain uses TRBV5-1 and TRBJ2-1, with TRBD2 matching 11 bases. Germline CDR1 is SGHRS and CDR2 is YFSETQ. CDR3 length equals 16 residues. With V trimmed by 4 bases and J by 7 bases, 10 bases remained unmatched. For the CDR3, the DNA is TGCGCCAGCAGCCCCTTGACTAGCGGGATTACGAATGAGCAGTTCTTC. Translating it yields CASSPLTSGITNEQFF.

V usage is TRBV6-5 and J usage is TRBJ2-2, with a tentative D call TRBD1 (6 bases). Trimming removed 6 bases from V and 0 bases from J, with 11 bases in between. Germline loops: CDR1 MNHEY, CDR2 SVGAGI. The CDR3 has 15 residues. CDR3 sequence: CASSSQGANTGELFF. The CDR3 DNA reads as TGTGCCAGCAGCTCACAGGGTGCGAACACCGGGGAGCTGTTTTTT.

A word on this clone: At one boundary the junction diverges from the germline segment, which might be a read error. The J gene is TRBJ2-2, the V gene TRBV7-9; 11 nucleotides match TRBD2. This CDR3 contains 19 residues. Per germline, CDR1 SEHNR and CDR2 FQNEAQ (reference sequence). CDR3 nucleotides: TGTTCCAGCAGCCTCCATAACGGGTACGGGACTAGCGGTAACGGGGAGCTGTTTTTT. As protein: CSSSLHNGYGTSGNGELFF.

This clone has a single count. The V gene is TRBV21-1, the J gene TRBJ1-5. TRBV21-1 is a recognized pseudogene. CDR3 length equals 17 residues. CDR3 nucleotide sequence: TGTGCCAGCAGCCCCACAAAAGGAGGCAGTAGCAATCAGCCCCAGCATTTT. Translated, it gives CASSPTKGGSSNQPQHF.

The V gene is TRBV5-1, the J gene TRBJ2-7, with a possible D match to TRBD2 (6 bases). The CDR3 sequence is 14 residues long. Trimming removed 4 bases from V and 0 bases from J, with 11 bases in between. Germline CDR1 and CDR2: SGHRS and YFSETQ. CDR3 coding DNA: TGCGCCAGCAGCAAGGGAGGTCTCTCCTACGAGCAGTACTTC. It yields the protein CASSKGGLSYEQYF.